This is a list of T cell receptor beta chains from one sample in a study of vaccination and CD4 T cells after COVID-19. These receptors' targets are unknown. TCRdb analysed the PCR reads with MiXCR anew, one entry per CDR3 protein. The sample lists about 12,000 distinct CDR3 sequences, 40% to 55% occurring once. The specimen was CD4+ T cells from blood, cultured in vitro. The source is a human donor who had recovered from COVID-19. Both conserved end residues are part of each CDR3. The order of the fields is J gene, V gene, clone size, D gene, CDR3 protein, CDR3 DNA. The D gene is left open where the match is weak. Rows give clone size only sometimes, using once, few, many, or a class for an expanded clone.

TRBJ1-1,TRBV5-4,-,TRBD1,CASSEPGQSFREAFF,TGTGCCAGCAGCGAACCGGGACAGTCTTTTCGCGAAGCTTTCTTT
TRBJ2-7,TRBV24-1,few,TRBD1,CATSAVDRGRYEQYF,TGTGCCACCAGTGCTGTGGACAGGGGTAGGTACGAGCAGTACTTC
TRBJ1-5,TRBV6-5,-,-,CASSYVDRGQPQHF,TGTGCCAGCAGTTACGTCGATCGGGGTCAGCCCCAGCATTTT
TRBJ2-7,TRBV6-1,-,TRBD2,CASSRAGPSYEQYF,TGTGCCAGCAGTCGAGCGGGGCCCTCCTACGAGCAGTACTTC
TRBJ1-1,TRBV7-8,few,-,CASSLLGRDTEAFF,TGTGCCAGCAGCTTATTGGGCAGGGACACTGAAGCTTTCTTT
TRBJ2-5,TRBV7-7,-,-,CASSPSYRTTETQYF,TGTGCTAGCAGCCCATCTTATAGGACAACAGAGACCCAGTACTTC
TRBJ2-7,TRBV2,-,-,CASSYGVGHEQYF,TGTGCCAGCAGCTATGGGGTGGGCCACGAGCAGTACTTC
TRBJ1-1,TRBV18,-,-,CASSPSISNTEAFF,TGTGCCAGCTCACCATCCATATCGAACACTGAAGCTTTCTTT
TRBJ2-7,TRBV20-1,once,TRBD1,CSASPQGYYEQYF,TGCAGTGCTAGCCCACAGGGGTACTACGAGCAGTACTTC
TRBJ2-3,TRBV11-2,-,TRBD2,CASSLLGGADTQYF,TGTGCCAGCAGCTTATTGGGGGGGGCAGATACGCAGTATTTT
TRBJ2-2,TRBV5-1,-,-,CASSLPTPNTGELFF,TGCGCCAGCAGCTTGCCAACACCGAACACCGGGGAGCTGTTTTTT
TRBJ1-2,TRBV28,-,-,CASSSTESIDQYGYTF,TGTGCCAGCAGTTCGACAGAATCCATCGACCAATATGGCTACACCTTC
TRBJ1-5,TRBV28,-,-,CASSLSGLNQPQHF,TGTGCCAGCAGTTTATCGGGGCTCAATCAGCCCCAGCATTTT
TRBJ2-3,TRBV24-1,-,TRBD2,CATASGGFASTDTQYF,TGTGCCACGGCTAGCGGGGGTTTCGCTAGCACAGATACGCAGTATTTT
TRBJ2-1,TRBV10-1,-,-,CASSESTGPSSYNEQFF,TGCGCCAGCAGTGAGTCGACGGGCCCGAGCTCCTACAATGAGCAGTTCTTC
TRBJ1-2,TRBV19,-,TRBD1,CASSRDRGYGYTF,TGTGCCAGTAGCCGGGACAGGGGCTATGGCTACACCTTC
TRBJ1-6,TRBV18,-,-,CASSPPWGENSPLHF,TGTGCCAGCTCACCACCGTGGGGAGAGAATTCACCCCTCCACTTT
TRBJ2-2,TRBV28,-,TRBD1,CASSSARGPTGELFF,TGTGCCAGCAGCTCCGCGAGGGGGCCCACCGGGGAGCTGTTTTTT
TRBJ2-5,TRBV30,-,-,CAWSGGRARGTQYF,TGTGCCTGGAGTGGGGGTAGAGCGAGGGGGACCCAGTACTTC
TRBJ2-1,TRBV15,-,-,CATSRDLKQSYNEQFF,TGTGCCACCAGCAGAGATCTGAAGCAGTCCTACAATGAGCAGTTCTTC
TRBJ2-2,TRBV27,-,-,CASRYSWQTNTGELFF,TGTGCCAGCAGATATAGTTGGCAGACGAACACCGGGGAGCTGTTTTTT
TRBJ1-2,TRBV5-6,-,-,CASSPRPTALYGYTF,TGTGCCAGCAGCCCCCGACCGACAGCCCTCTATGGCTACACCTTC
TRBJ1-2,TRBV30,few,-,CAWSRHNYGYTF,TGTGCCTGGAGTCGCCACAACTATGGCTACACCTTC
TRBJ2-3,TRBV7-9,-,-,CASSLSYRTDTQYF,TGTGCCAGCAGCTTATCATACCGCACAGATACGCAGTATTTT
TRBJ1-5,TRBV20-1,-,-,CSAIGTPNQPQHF,TGCAGTGCTATTGGGACACCCAATCAGCCCCAGCATTTT
TRBJ1-5,TRBV6-1,-,-,CATGGRGPQHF,TGTGCCACCGGGGGGAGAGGGCCCCAGCATTTT
TRBJ1-4,TRBV20-1,few,-,CSARDALSGGKLFF,TGCAGTGCTAGAGATGCTCTCAGTGGAGGAAAACTGTTTTTT
TRBJ2-5,TRBV21-1,-,-,CASSTPPTRGEETQYF,TGTGCCAGCAGCACCCCCCCGACTAGGGGCGAAGAGACCCAGTACTTC
TRBJ2-7,TRBV7-3,-,TRBD2,CASSSTGLAGGNEQYF,TGTGCCAGCAGCTCGACTGGGCTAGCGGGAGGGAACGAGCAGTACTTC
TRBJ2-5,TRBV19,few,-,CASSGLGETQYF,TGTGCCAGTAGCGGCCTTGGGGAGACCCAGTACTTC
TRBJ2-5,TRBV6-1,few,-,CASSDPGQQGLGTQYF,TGTGCCAGCAGTGACCCGGGACAACAGGGTTTGGGGACCCAGTACTTC
TRBJ1-1,TRBV6-1,-,-,CASSQERVNTEAFF,TGTGCCAGCAGCCAAGAGAGAGTGAACACTGAAGCTTTCTTT
TRBJ2-7,TRBV12-3/TRBV12-4,-,-,CASSFDPLNGRTYEQYF,TGTGCCAGCAGTTTTGACCCCCTCAACGGACGAACCTACGAGCAGTACTTC
TRBJ2-5,TRBV6-2/TRBV6-3,once,TRBD2,CASSYSGSQETQYF,TGTGCCAGCAGTTACAGCGGGAGTCAGGAGACCCAGTACTTC
TRBJ2-1,TRBV20-1,-,-,CSERFTGKYNEQFF,TGCAGTGAACGATTCACAGGGAAATACAATGAGCAGTTCTTC
TRBJ2-2,TRBV20-1,-,-,CSAIFQGTGELFF,TGCAGTGCTATCTTCCAGGGAACCGGGGAGCTGTTTTTT
TRBJ2-7,TRBV6-1,few,TRBD2,CASSEMAGDSYEQYF,TGTGCCAGCAGTGAGATGGCGGGAGACTCCTACGAGCAGTACTTC
TRBJ1-1,TRBV6-5,-,TRBD1,CASSYRTGGTYRSTEAFF,TGTGCCAGCAGTTACAGGACAGGGGGCACGTATAGAAGCACTGAAGCTTTCTTT
TRBJ1-2,TRBV20-1,-,-,CSARDPEPGLFTF,TGCAGTGCTAGAGATCCTGAGCCAGGTCTCTTCACCTTC
TRBJ1-4,TRBV5-3,-,TRBD1,CASRRQGLEKLFF,TGTGCCAGCAGGAGACAGGGACTTGAAAAACTGTTTTTT
TRBJ2-4,TRBV7-9,-,TRBD1,CASTSGQGLAKNIQYF,TGTGCCAGCACCTCGGGACAGGGGTTGGCCAAAAACATTCAGTACTTC
TRBJ2-3,TRBV20-1,-,-,CSARHAVLGVDTQYF,TGCAGTGCTAGACACGCGGTCCTCGGAGTGGATACGCAGTATTTT
TRBJ2-5,TRBV25-1,-,-,CASSDSINGETQYF,TGTGCCAGCAGTGATTCAATTAATGGAGAGACCCAGTACTTC
TRBJ1-5,TRBV14,few,-,CASSLGVGGAPQHF,TGTGCCAGCAGCCTCGGAGTAGGGGGAGCGCCCCAGCATTTT
TRBJ2-3,TRBV20-1,-,TRBD1,CSAGQGGGTDTQYF,TGCAGTGCTGGACAGGGTGGCGGCACAGATACGCAGTATTTT
TRBJ2-4,TRBV6-1,few,-,CASNRAGSKNIQYF,TGTGCCAGCAATCGTGCGGGGTCAAAAAACATTCAGTACTTC
TRBJ2-7,TRBV19,-,-,CASTQTVRSYEQYF,TGTGCCAGCACACAGACAGTTCGCTCCTACGAGCAGTACTTC
TRBJ1-6,TRBV28,-,-,CASSLPRGNNSPLHF,TGTGCCAGCAGCCTCCCCCGAGGAAATAATTCACCCCTCCACTTT
TRBJ2-1,TRBV6-2/TRBV6-3,-,TRBD2,CASSYPSGTSYNEQFF,TGTGCCAGCAGTTACCCGAGCGGGACCTCCTACAATGAGCAGTTCTTC
TRBJ2-7,TRBV19,-,-,CASSSRRDSYEQYF,TGTGCCAGTAGTAGCCGCAGAGATTCCTACGAGCAGTACTTC
TRBJ2-7,TRBV2,few,-,CASGREPYEQYF,TGTGCCAGCGGCAGGGAGCCCTACGAGCAGTACTTC
TRBJ1-1,TRBV7-9,-,-,CASSREEAFF,TGTGCCAGCAGCCGGGAAGAAGCTTTCTTT
TRBJ1-5,TRBV30,-,-,CAWSRGGGNQPQHF,TGTGCCTGGAGTCGAGGGGGTGGCAATCAGCCCCAGCATTTT
TRBJ1-5,TRBV7-3,few,-,CASSLTERRGNQPQHF,TGTGCCAGCAGCTTAACGGAGCGCCGGGGCAATCAGCCCCAGCATTTT
TRBJ1-5,TRBV19,-,TRBD1,CASSMTGGSNQPQHF,TGTGCCAGTAGTATGACAGGGGGCAGCAATCAGCCCCAGCATTTT
TRBJ2-2,TRBV2,-,-,CASSQVGGVNTGELFF,TGTGCCAGCAGCCAAGTGGGCGGGGTAAACACCGGGGAGCTGTTTTTT
TRBJ2-7,TRBV7-9,-,-,CASSAEVGVEQYF,TGTGCCAGCAGCGCCGAGGTCGGGGTCGAGCAGTACTTC
TRBJ2-3,TRBV7-7,few,TRBD2,CASSLKPPGTSGSRDTQYF,TGTGCCAGCAGCTTAAAGCCGCCGGGGACTAGCGGGAGTCGGGATACGCAGTATTTT